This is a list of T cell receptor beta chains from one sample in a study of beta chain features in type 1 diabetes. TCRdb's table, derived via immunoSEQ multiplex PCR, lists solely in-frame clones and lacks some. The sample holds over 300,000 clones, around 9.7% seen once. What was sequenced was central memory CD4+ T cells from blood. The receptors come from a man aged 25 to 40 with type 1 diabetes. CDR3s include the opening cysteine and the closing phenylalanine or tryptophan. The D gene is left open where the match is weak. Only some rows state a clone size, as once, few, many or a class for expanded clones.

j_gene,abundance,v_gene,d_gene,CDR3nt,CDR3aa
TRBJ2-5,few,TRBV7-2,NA,TGTGCCAGCAGCTTATCCCGGCAAGAGACCCAGTACTTC,CASSLSRQETQYF
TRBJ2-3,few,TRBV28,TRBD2,TGTGCCAGCAGCCTGCAGCGGGCGGGAGGCACAGATACGCAGTATTTT,CASSLQRAGGTDTQYF
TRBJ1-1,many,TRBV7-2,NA,TGTGCCAGCAGCCGAATAGGGGCGAGGAACACTGAAGCTTTCTTT,CASSRIGARNTEAFF
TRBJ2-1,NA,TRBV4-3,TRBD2,TGCGCCAGCAGCCAAGCGGGACTAGCGCAATACAATGAGCAGTTCTTC,CASSQAGLAQYNEQFF
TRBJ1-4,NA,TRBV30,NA,TGTGCCTGGAGCCCTAAACAGGGAGCGGTTGAAAAACTGTTTTTT,CAWSPKQGAVEKLFF
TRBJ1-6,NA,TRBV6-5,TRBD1,TGTGCCAGCAGTCCCGGACAGGGGGCTTCACCCCTCCACTTT,CASSPGQGASPLHF
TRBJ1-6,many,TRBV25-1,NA,TGTGCCAGCAGTGCCCACTCGGAGCCCACCAATTCACCCCTCCACTTT,CASSAHSEPTNSPLHF
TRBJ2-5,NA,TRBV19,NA,TGTGCCAGTAGTTCGCGGGACTTAGAGACCCAGTACTTC,CASSSRDLETQYF
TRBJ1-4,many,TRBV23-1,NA,TGCGCCAGCACTCCCCCGGGTGAAAAACTGTTTTTT,CASTPPGEKLFF
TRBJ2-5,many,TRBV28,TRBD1,TGTGCCAGCAGCCTCCCAGGGACAGGGGAGACCCAGTACTTC,CASSLPGTGETQYF
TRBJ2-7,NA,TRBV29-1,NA,TGCAGCGCTGACCTCGGGGCAGGGTACGAGCAGTACTTC,CSADLGAGYEQYF
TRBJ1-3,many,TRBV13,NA,TGTGCCAGCAGCTCGGACAGCTCTGGAAACACCATATATTTT,CASSSDSSGNTIYF
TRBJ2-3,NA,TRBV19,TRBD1,TGTGCCAGTAGTCTCCGGACAGGGGTGCAAGATACGCAGTATTTT,CASSLRTGVQDTQYF
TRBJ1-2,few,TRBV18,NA,TGTGCCAGCTCACCGGCAGGGGACTATGGCTACACCTTC,CASSPAGDYGYTF
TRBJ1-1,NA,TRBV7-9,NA,TGTGCCAGCAGCTTAGCGCAGGGAACTGAAGCTTTCTTT,CASSLAQGTEAFF
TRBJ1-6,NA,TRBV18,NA,TGTGCCAGCTCACCGGACAGTAATTCACCCCTCCACTTT,CASSPDSNSPLHF
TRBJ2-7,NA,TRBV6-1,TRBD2,TGTGCCAGCAGTTTGACTAGCGGGGCTTCCTACGAGCAGTACTTC,CASSLTSGASYEQYF